The rows below give T cell receptor beta chains drawn from one sample of a study of graft-versus-host responses after intestinal transplantation. No antigen has been identified for these receptors. Here immunoSEQ multiplex PCR was the method, and the copy in TCRdb shows in-frame clones only, minus some. The data show around 64,000 clones, almost 95% seen once. The specimen was unstimulated CD4+ T cells sorted from spleen or lymph node cells, collected before transplant. The receptors stem from a human donor who was the organ donor for an intestinal transplant. The CDR3 runs from the conserved cysteine through the conserved F or W. D genes are given only for firm matches. Expanded clones are given a class, and other clones once, few, many or no size at all.

abundance	j_gene	v_gene	d_gene	CDR3nt	CDR3aa
-	TRBJ2-1	TRBV5-1	TRBD2	TGCGCCAGCAGCTTGCCCCTAGCGGGGGGGCGTAATGAGCAGTTCTTC	CASSLPLAGGRNEQFF
-	TRBJ2-1	TRBV6-1	-	TGTGCCAGCAGGGACCCGGGTGGTCCTGCATGGTTCTTC	CASRDPGGPAWFF
-	TRBJ2-7	TRBV23-1	-	TGCGCCACTAGTACGGGGTCGGGGGGCTTCTCCTACGAGCAGTACTTC	CATSTGSGGFSYEQYF
-	TRBJ1-3	TRBV27	-	TGTGCCAGCAGGACCACTTCTACAGCCTACTCTGGAAACACCATATATTTT	CASRTTSTAYSGNTIYF
-	TRBJ2-3	TRBV5-1	TRBD2	TGCGCCAGCAGCTTACCCCGGACTAGCGGGGCCTCCGTAGATACGCAGTATTTT	CASSLPRTSGASVDTQYF
-	TRBJ1-4	TRBV4-3	-	TGCGCCAGCAGCCATGCCTGGGGGGGGTCTAATGAAAAACTGTTTTTT	CASSHAWGGSNEKLFF
-	TRBJ1-2	TRBV30	-	TGTGCCTGGACAGGGAACTATGGCCACACCTTC	CAWTGNYGHTF
-	TRBJ1-6	TRBV12-2	-	TGTGCAAGTCGCTTAGGGGGTTCACCCCTCCACTTT	CASRLGGSPLHF
-	TRBJ1-4	TRBV27	-	TGTGCCAGCAGTTACCACGCGACTGAAAAACTGTTTTTT	CASSYHATEKLFF
-	TRBJ2-3	TRBV7-2	-	TGTGCCAGCAGCTTACAGGGCACAGATACGCAGTATTTT	CASSLQGTDTQYF
-	TRBJ2-5	TRBV9	TRBD2	TGTGCCAGCAGCGTACTAGCGGGGGGGCACGAGACCCAGTACTTC	CASSVLAGGHETQYF
-	TRBJ1-2	TRBV2	TRBD1	TGTGCCAGCAGTGGCCGGACAGGGGATAAGGGCTACACCTTC	CASSGRTGDKGYTF
-	TRBJ2-2	TRBV9	TRBD2	TGTGCCAGCAGCGTAGGCCTAGCGGGGGGCATCCCGACAAACACCGGGGAGCTGTTTTTT	CASSVGLAGGIPTNTGELFF
-	TRBJ2-1	TRBV29-1	-	TGCAGCGTTGGTCTACTAGGTGCCTACAATGAGCAGTTCTTC	CSVGLLGAYNEQFF
-	TRBJ2-2	TRBV10-3	TRBD1	TGTGCCATCAGTGCGTCTACCGGGACAGGGAACACCGGGGAGCTGTTTTTT	CAISASTGTGNTGELFF
-	TRBJ2-4	TRBV19	-	TGTGCCAGTAGTTTGGGCTCAACCAAAAACATTCAGTACTTC	CASSLGSTKNIQYF
-	TRBJ2-2	TRBV7-2	-	TGTGCCAGCAGCTTAAAGGGGTCCACCGGGGAGCTGTTTTTT	CASSLKGSTGELFF
-	TRBJ1-2	TRBV6-5	TRBD1	TGTGCCAGCAGTTCCTTCGGGACAGGCAACTATGGCTACACCTTC	CASSSFGTGNYGYTF
-	TRBJ2-1	TRBV4-3	TRBD2	TGCGCCAGCAGCCCGCGCTGGAGCGGGGGGTACAATGAGCAGTTCTTC	CASSPRWSGGYNEQFF
-	TRBJ1-5	TRBV29-1	TRBD1	TGCAGCGTGCGACAGGGGAACAATCAGCCCCAGCATTTT	CSVRQGNNQPQHF
-	TRBJ2-3	TRBV7-9	-	TGTGCCAGCAGCCTGGCTCCGGTTAGCACAGATACGCAGTATTTT	CASSLAPVSTDTQYF
once	TRBJ2-5	TRBV12-5	-	TGTGCTAGTGGTTTGGGGGAGACCCAGTACTTC	CASGLGETQYF
-	TRBJ2-3	TRBV5-1	-	TGCGCCAGCAGCTCCGACACCGATACGCAGTATTTT	CASSSDTDTQYF
-	TRBJ1-1	TRBV7-2	-	TGTGCCAGCAGCTTAGTTTGGATGAACACTGAAGCTTTCTTT	CASSLVWMNTEAFF
-	TRBJ2-1	TRBV7-2	-	TGTGCCAGCAGTCGGGTGGCGGGGGCTTACAATGAGCAGTTCTTC	CASSRVAGAYNEQFF
-	TRBJ2-3	TRBV19	-	TGTGCCAGTAGTCTACAAAGGAGCACAGATACGCAGTATTTT	CASSLQRSTDTQYF
once	TRBJ2-1	TRBV7-7	-	TGTGCTAGCAGCCCATTCGGCTGGCCGCGAAGCCCCAATGAGCAGTTCTTC	CASSPFGWPRSPNEQFF
few	TRBJ1-1	TRBV6-6	TRBD1	TGTGCCAGCACCACGACAGGGGGAAACCCTGAAGCTTTCTTT	CASTTTGGNPEAFF
-	TRBJ1-6	TRBV19	TRBD1	TGTGCCAGTCGCGACAGGGTTTATCCACCCCTCCACTTT	CASRDRVYPPLHF
-	TRBJ1-5	TRBV27	-	TGTGCCAGCAAACCCGACAGGATGAACAATCAGCCCCAGCATTTT	CASKPDRMNNQPQHF
-	TRBJ1-4	TRBV6-5	-	TGTGCCAGCAGTTACTCGACGGGTTCGCATAATGAAAAACTGTTTTTT	CASSYSTGSHNEKLFF
-	TRBJ1-1	TRBV5-1	-	TGCGCCAGCAGCTTGGCAGCAGGTTTGAACACTGAAGCTTTCTTT	CASSLAAGLNTEAFF
-	TRBJ2-5	TRBV18	TRBD2	TGTGCCAGCTCATCACGACTAGCGGGTGGGGAGACCCAGTACTTC	CASSSRLAGGETQYF
-	TRBJ1-5	TRBV19	-	TGTGCCAGTAGTATCCCAGGCAGGGTCCAGCCCCAGCATTTT	CASSIPGRVQPQHF
-	TRBJ2-2	TRBV5-1	-	TGCGCCAGCAGCTTGACAGGGATGGGAAACACCGGGGAGCTGTTTTTT	CASSLTGMGNTGELFF
-	TRBJ1-4	TRBV5-1	-	TGCGCCAGCAGCTTTCAGGGAAATGAAAAACTGTTTTTT	CASSFQGNEKLFF
-	TRBJ1-3	TRBV15	-	TGTGCCACCAGCAGAGATCAGGGAAACACCATATATTTT	CATSRDQGNTIYF
-	TRBJ1-2	TRBV11-1	-	TGTGCCAGCAGCTCGAGCTTGGGGCCCTATGGCTACACCTTC	CASSSSLGPYGYTF
-	TRBJ2-5	TRBV25-1	-	TGTGCCAGCAGTGAGATAGAGACCCAGTACTTC	CASSEIETQYF
-	TRBJ2-7	TRBV9	TRBD1	TGTGCCAGCAGCGTAGGGGGACAGCCTTACGAGCAGTACTTC	CASSVGGQPYEQYF
-	TRBJ1-1	TRBV5-6	-	TGTGCCAGCAGCTTGCGGCCGGACACTGAAGCTTTCTTT	CASSLRPDTEAFF
-	TRBJ1-2	TRBV19	TRBD1	TGTGCCAGTACCAAACGGACAGGGGGAGAATATGGCTACACCTTC	CASTKRTGGEYGYTF
-	TRBJ2-5	TRBV5-4	TRBD2	TGTGCCAGCAGCTTGGGGCCGCGGGGGGGCCCCGAGACCCAGTACTTC	CASSLGPRGGPETQYF
-	TRBJ1-1	TRBV29-1	TRBD1	TGCAGCGGGACAGGGCCCATGAACACTGAAGCTTTCTTT	CSGTGPMNTEAFF
few	TRBJ2-7	TRBV19	-	TGTGCCAGTACCAGGGAGGAAAACGAGCAGTACTTC	CASTREENEQYF
-	TRBJ2-7	TRBV6-5	-	TGTGCCAGCAGTTATAGGAAGCAAGGGGCCTACGAGCAGTACTTC	CASSYRKQGAYEQYF
-	TRBJ1-5	TRBV5-6	-	TGTGCCAGCAGCCTACAGGGTAAACAGCCCCAGCATTTT	CASSLQGKQPQHF
-	TRBJ2-7	TRBV6-1	TRBD2	TGTGCCAGCAGTGAAGCGCCTGGGGGGACTAGCGCTAACTACGAGCAGTACTTC	CASSEAPGGTSANYEQYF
-	TRBJ1-6	TRBV19	TRBD1	TGTGCCAGTACCCCGGACAGGTCAGGCTCCTATAATTCACCCCTCCACTTT	CASTPDRSGSYNSPLHF